This T cell receptor (beta chain) was sequenced for a study of cytomegalovirus exposure and HLA in healthy donors. Points on this clone: Its specificity is unknown. Compared with germline, one end of the junction differs, possibly owing to a read error.

The CDR3 has 18 residues. Germline V lookup: CDR1 MGHRA, CDR2 YSYEKL. The study ran its PCR with 60 Vbeta and 13 Jbeta primers. Original handling: Approximately 11 million of 75 million to 85 million unique TCR beta chains were shared, per a later count. Produced via immunoSEQ multiplex PCR; TCRdb's table is partial and in-frame only. The DNA gave D and trimming, while V, J and clone size come from that table. The sample holds 150,000 to 250,000 clones, almost 85% seen once. Findings of the study overall: With later analysis, a missense DCLRE1C variant became linked to TCR beta V- and J-gene trimming.

Sequenced input: PBMCs. The receptor was isolated from a woman aged 45 to 65 in good health and CMV-seronegative. The rearrangement links TRBV4-1 to TRBJ2-7, with 9 bases identical to TRBD2. The CDR3 loop reads CASSQTSVPGGRAYEQYF. The CDR3 bases are TGCGCCAGCAGCCAAACTTCGGTTCCGGGCGGGAGGGCCTATGAGCAGTACTTC.